Shown below are 12 T cell receptor beta chains from a single sample sequenced in a study of neurological immune-mediated disorders. Via MiXCR, TCRdb re-called the 5' RACE reads, giving one row per CDR3 protein. The sample contains some 65,000 distinct CDR3 sequences, more than 3.5% of which appear only once. Sequenced input: PBMCs. All receptors derive from a man in his fifties or sixties with multiple sclerosis.

This clonotype was seen many times. In DNA form, the CDR3 reads TGCAGTGCAGACCCGGGACAGGGGACGGCGGATACGCAGTATTTT. Protein: CSADPGQGTADTQYF. The chain joins TRBV20-1 to TRBJ2-3; 10 bases align to TRBD1. CDR1 and CDR2 from the germline V gene are DFQATT and SNEGSKA (reference sequence). CDR3 length equals 15 residues. The V gene end was trimmed by 6 bases and the J gene end by 6 bases; junction bases not matched to a gene: 12.

This clonotype was seen ten or more times. CDR3 sequence: CSARVRLAGGSSYNEQFF. CDR3 bases: TGCAGTGCTAGAGTTCGGCTAGCGGGGGGTAGCTCCTACAATGAGCAGTTCTTC. The chain recombines TRBV20-1 with TRBJ2-1; 11 bases are a match to TRBD2. The CDR3 loop spans 18 amino acids. Germline V gene data show CDR1 as DFQATT and CDR2 as SNEGSKA (reference sequence). J was trimmed by 0 bases and V by 1 base; bases with no gene match: 8.

This clonotype showed up many times. The rearrangement uses TRBV12-3 or TRBV12-4 and TRBJ2-5, with D unclear. Trimming removed 5 bases from V and 5 bases from J, with 12 bases in between. The CDR3 sequence is 13 residues long. This chain's CDR3 is CASSLRPGETQYF. Here the CDR3 DNA reads TGTGCCAGCAGTCTCCGTCCCGGGGAGACCCAGTACTTC.

This clonotype appeared many times. This chain uses TRBV18 with TRBJ2-3, with 12 bases identical to TRBD2. The CDR3 consists of 15 residues. V trimming: 5 bases; J trimming: 3 bases; junction bases outside the gene matches: 3. Germline loops: CDR1 KGHSH, CDR2 LQKENI. The CDR3 loop is CASSTTSGGTDTQYF. The CDR3, as DNA: TGTGCCAGCTCAACGACTAGCGGGGGTACAGATACGCAGTATTTT. Using reference TRBV18 and TRBJ2-3 for the parts outside the CDR3, the full variable domain is NAGVMQNPRHLVRRRGQEARLRCSPMKGHSHVYWYRQLPEEGLKFMVYLQKENIIDESGMPKERFSAEFPKEGPSILRIQQVVRGDSAAYFCASSTTSGGTDTQYFGPGTRLTVL.

There are many counts of this clonotype. This chain uses TRBV7-9 with TRBJ1-1; 9 bases match TRBD1. Germline V gene data show CDR1 as SEHNR and CDR2 as FQNEAQ (reference sequence). This CDR3 is built from 14 residues. Germline trimming cut 5 bases from V and 5 bases from J; bases unmatched to any gene: 6. The CDR3 DNA is TGTGCCAGCAGCGGGGACAGGGTTGGAACTGAAGCTTTCTTT. It codes for CASSGDRVGTEAFF.

The V call is TRBV14, the J call TRBJ1-4; the D gene is possibly TRBD1 (5 bases). Per the germline V gene, CDR1 is SGHDN and CDR2 is FVKESK. The CDR3 spans 15 residues. The germline V and J ends were trimmed by 0 bases and 3 bases, with 8 bases remaining between them. Written as DNA, the CDR3 is TGTGCCAGCAGCCAAGAAGGGGCCGCTAATGAAAAACTGTTTTTT. It is translated as CASSQEGAANEKLFF.

In its sample, this clonotype was seen many times. The V call is TRBV6-1, the J call TRBJ1-6; 12 bases are shared with TRBD1. The junction had 3 bases not matched to a gene; V was cut back by 3 bases and J by 9 bases. Germline CDR1 reads MNHNS; CDR2 reads SASEGT. This CDR3 region has 15 residues. The CDR3 DNA reads TGTGCCAGCAGTGATGGGACAGGGGGCGGTTCACCCCTCCACTTT. It encodes CASSDGTGGGSPLHF.

This clonotype has a count of ten or more. The chain is built from TRBV3-1 and TRBJ2-3, with TRBD1 matching over 8 bases. Looked up from germline, CDR1 is LGHDT and CDR2 is YNNKEL (reference sequence). The CDR3 is made up of 16 amino acids. V gave up 4 bases and J gave up 1 base; unmatched junction bases: 7. The CDR3 DNA follows: TGTGCCAGCAGCCCTTACCTGACAGGGGGCACAGATACGCAGTATTTT. Encoded protein: CASSPYLTGGTDTQYF.

Only a few counts were recorded for this clonotype. J is TRBJ1-3 and V is TRBV6-5, with D maybe TRBD1 (6 bases). This CDR3 has 15 amino acids. V lost 6 bases and J 0 bases, leaving 12 bases between the germline ends. Germline CDR1 reads MNHEY; CDR2 reads SVGAGI. CDR3 residues: CASRQGAPSGNTIYF. The CDR3 DNA reads TGTGCCAGCAGACAGGGCGCACCCTCTGGAAACACCATATATTTT.

This clonotype occurred many times. V gene TRBV5-1 combines with J gene TRBJ2-3; the match to TRBD2 covers 8 bases. This CDR3 region has 15 residues. Germline CDR1 is SGHRS and CDR2 is YFSETQ. Trimming at V came to 2 bases and at J to 0 bases, leaving 2 bases not matched to a gene. DNA of the CDR3: TGCGCCAGCAGCTTCGGGGGGGCTAGCACAGATACGCAGTATTTT. Its translation is CASSFGGASTDTQYF.

This clonotype was seen ten or more times. The chain uses TRBV7-9 and TRBJ1-1, with unresolved D. CDR1 is SEHNR, CDR2 FQNEAQ, per germline (reference sequence). V was cut by 0 bases and J by 1 base, with 9 bases left in between. The length of the CDR3 is 15 residues. CDR3 nucleotide sequence: TGTGCCAGCAGCTTAGCCCCGCCAGCGAACACTGAAGCTTTCTTT. Encoded protein: CASSLAPPANTEAFF.

This clonotype was seen at least ten times. Written as DNA, the CDR3 is TGCAGTGCTAGAGCGTACTCTGGGGCCAACGTCCTGACTTTC. This sequence encodes CSARAYSGANVLTF. The V gene is TRBV20-1, the J gene TRBJ2-6; D call uncertain. Germline-derived CDR1 and CDR2 are DFQATT and SNEGSKA (reference sequence). The CDR3 covers 14 residues. V lost 1 base to trimming and J lost 0 bases, with 4 bases between them.